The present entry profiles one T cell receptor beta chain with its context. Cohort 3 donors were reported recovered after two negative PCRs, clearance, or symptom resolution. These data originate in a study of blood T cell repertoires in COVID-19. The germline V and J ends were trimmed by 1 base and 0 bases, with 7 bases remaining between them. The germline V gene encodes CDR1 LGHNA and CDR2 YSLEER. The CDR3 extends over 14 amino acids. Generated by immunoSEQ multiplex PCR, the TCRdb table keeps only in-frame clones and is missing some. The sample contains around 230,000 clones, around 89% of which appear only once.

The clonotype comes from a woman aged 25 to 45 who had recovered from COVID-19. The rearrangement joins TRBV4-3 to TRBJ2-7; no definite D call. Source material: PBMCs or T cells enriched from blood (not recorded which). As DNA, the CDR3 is TGCGCCAGCAGCCAAGGTCCCTTCTCCTACGAGCAGTACTTC. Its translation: CASSQGPFSYEQYF.